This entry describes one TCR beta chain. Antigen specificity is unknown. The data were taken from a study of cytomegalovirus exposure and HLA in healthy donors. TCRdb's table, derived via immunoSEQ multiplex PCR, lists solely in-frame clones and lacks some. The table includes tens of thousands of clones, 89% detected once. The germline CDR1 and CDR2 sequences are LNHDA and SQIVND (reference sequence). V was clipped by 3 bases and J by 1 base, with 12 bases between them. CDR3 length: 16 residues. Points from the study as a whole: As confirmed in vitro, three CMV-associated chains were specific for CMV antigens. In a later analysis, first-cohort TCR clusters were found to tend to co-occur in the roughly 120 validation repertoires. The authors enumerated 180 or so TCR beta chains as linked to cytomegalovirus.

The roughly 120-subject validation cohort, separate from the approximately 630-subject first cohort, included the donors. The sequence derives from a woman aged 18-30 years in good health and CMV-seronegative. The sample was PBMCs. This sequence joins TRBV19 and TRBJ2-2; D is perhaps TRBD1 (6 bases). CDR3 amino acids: CASSMAGAVNTGELFF. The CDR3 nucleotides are TGTGCCAGTAGTATGGCAGGGGCCGTGAACACCGGGGAGCTGTTTTTT. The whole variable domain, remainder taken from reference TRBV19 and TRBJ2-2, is DGGITQSPKYLFRKEGQNVTLSCEQNLNHDAMYWYRQDPGQGLRLIYYSQIVNDFQKGDIAEGYSVSREKKESFPLTVTSAQKNPTAFYLCASSMAGAVNTGELFFGEGSRLTVL.